This TCR beta chain was sequenced during a study of blood T cell repertoires in COVID-19. The length of the CDR3 is 14 residues. Trimming removed 6 bases from V and 1 base from J, with 12 bases in between. Germline values: CDR1 MDHEN, CDR2 SYDVKM. This clone was seen once. Sequencing was performed with immunoSEQ multiplex PCR; in TCRdb, only in-frame clones are kept and a portion is missing. The profile shows tens of thousands of clones, more than 70% of them singletons. The clonotype originates from a man in his thirties or forties with COVID-19, enrolled during active disease. The V call is TRBV28, the J call TRBJ1-1, with D perhaps TRBD1 (5 bases). Sequenced sample: peripheral blood. The CDR3: CASRWTTGNTEAFF. Here the CDR3 DNA reads TGTGCCAGCAGGTGGACAACCGGGAACACTGAAGCTTTCTTT.